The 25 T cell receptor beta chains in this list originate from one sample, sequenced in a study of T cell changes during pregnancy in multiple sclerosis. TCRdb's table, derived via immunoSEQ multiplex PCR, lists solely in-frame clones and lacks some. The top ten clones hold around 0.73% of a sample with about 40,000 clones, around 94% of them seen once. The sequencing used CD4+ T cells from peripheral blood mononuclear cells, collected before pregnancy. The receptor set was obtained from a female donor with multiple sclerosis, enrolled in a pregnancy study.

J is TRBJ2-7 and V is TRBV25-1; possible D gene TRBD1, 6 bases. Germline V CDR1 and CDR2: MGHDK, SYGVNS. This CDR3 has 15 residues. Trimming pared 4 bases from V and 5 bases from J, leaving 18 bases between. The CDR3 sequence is CASSGVTGTIDEQYF. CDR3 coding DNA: TGTGCCAGCAGTGGCGTTACCGGGACAATCGACGAGCAGTACTTC.

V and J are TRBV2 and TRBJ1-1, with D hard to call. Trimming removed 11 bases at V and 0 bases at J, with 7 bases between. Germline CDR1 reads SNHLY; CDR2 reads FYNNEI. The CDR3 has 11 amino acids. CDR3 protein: CAGSMNTEAFF. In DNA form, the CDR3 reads TGTGCCGGTAGCATGAACACTGAAGCTTTCTTT. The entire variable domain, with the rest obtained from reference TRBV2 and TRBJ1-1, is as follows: EPEVTQTPSHQVTQMGQEVILRCVPISNHLYFYWYRQILGQKVEFLVSFYNNEISEKSEIFDDQFSVERPDGSNFTLKIRSTKLEDSAMYFCAGSMNTEAFFGQGTRLTVV.

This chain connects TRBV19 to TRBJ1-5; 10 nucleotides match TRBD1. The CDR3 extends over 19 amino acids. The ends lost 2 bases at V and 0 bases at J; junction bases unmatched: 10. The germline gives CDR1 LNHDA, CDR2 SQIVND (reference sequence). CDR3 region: CASSIPGQGMVVSNQPQHF. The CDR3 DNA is TGTGCCAGTAGTATACCGGGACAGGGGATGGTCGTTAGCAATCAGCCCCAGCATTTT.

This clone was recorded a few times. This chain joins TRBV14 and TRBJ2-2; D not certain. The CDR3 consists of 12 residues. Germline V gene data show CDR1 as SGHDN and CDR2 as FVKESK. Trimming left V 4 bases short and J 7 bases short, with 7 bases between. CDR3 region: CASSPPVGELFF. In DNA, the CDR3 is TGTGCCAGCAGCCCCCCTGTCGGGGAGCTGTTTTTT.

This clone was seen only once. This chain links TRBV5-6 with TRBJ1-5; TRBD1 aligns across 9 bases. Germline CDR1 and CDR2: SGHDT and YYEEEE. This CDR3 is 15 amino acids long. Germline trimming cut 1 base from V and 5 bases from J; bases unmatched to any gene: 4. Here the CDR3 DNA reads TGTGCCAGCAGCTTGCGGGACAGGGATTATCAGCCCCAGCATTTT. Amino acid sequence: CASSLRDRDYQPQHF.

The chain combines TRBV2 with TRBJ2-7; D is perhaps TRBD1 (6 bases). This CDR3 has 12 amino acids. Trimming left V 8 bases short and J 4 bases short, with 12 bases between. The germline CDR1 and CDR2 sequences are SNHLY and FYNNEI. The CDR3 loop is CASRRQGYEQYF. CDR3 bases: TGTGCCAGCCGTCGCCAGGGGTACGAGCAGTACTTC.

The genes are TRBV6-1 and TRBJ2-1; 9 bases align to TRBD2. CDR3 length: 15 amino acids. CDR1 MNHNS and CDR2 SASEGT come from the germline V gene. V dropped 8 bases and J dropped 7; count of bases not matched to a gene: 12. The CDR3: CASSPRTSVINEQFF. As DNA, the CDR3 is TGTGCCAGCTCCCCCCGGACTAGCGTCATAAATGAGCAGTTCTTC.

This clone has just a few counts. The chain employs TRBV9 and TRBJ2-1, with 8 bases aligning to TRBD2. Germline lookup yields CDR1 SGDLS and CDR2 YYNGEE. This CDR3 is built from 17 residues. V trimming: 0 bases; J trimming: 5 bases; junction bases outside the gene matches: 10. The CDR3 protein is CASSVDPTSGAHNEQFF. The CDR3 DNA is TGTGCCAGCAGCGTAGACCCTACTAGCGGAGCGCACAATGAGCAGTTCTTC.

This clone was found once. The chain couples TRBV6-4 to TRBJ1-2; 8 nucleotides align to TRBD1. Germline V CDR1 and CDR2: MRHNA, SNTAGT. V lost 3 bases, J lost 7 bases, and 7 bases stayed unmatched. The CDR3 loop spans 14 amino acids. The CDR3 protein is CASSDSSGGGGYTF. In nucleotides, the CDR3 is TGTGCCAGCAGTGATTCTTCAGGGGGCGGTGGCTACACCTTC.

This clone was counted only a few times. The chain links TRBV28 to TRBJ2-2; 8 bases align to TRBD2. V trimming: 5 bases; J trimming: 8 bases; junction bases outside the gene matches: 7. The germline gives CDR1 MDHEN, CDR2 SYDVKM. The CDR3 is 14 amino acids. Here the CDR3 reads CASSKGLALGELFF. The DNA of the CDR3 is TGTGCCAGCAGTAAAGGACTAGCTCTGGGGGAGCTGTTTTTT.

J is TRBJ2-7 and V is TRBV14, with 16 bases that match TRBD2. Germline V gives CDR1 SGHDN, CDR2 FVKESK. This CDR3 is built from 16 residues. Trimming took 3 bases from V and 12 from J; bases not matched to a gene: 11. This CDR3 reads CASSQNMGLAGGPRYF. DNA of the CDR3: TGTGCCAGCAGCCAGAATATGGGACTAGCGGGAGGGCCCCGGTACTTC. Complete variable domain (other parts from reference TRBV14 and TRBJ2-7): EAGVTQFPSHSVIEKGQTVTLRCDPISGHDNLYWYRRVMGKEIKFLLHFVKESKQDESGMPNNRFLAERTGGTYSTLKVQPAELEDSGVYFCASSQNMGLAGGPRYFGPGTRLTVT.

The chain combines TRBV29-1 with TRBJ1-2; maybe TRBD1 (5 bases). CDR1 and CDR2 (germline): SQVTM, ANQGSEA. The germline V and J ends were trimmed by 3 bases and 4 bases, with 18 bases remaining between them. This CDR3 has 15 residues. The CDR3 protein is CSVDSGGGEGYGYTF. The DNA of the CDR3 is TGCAGCGTTGACTCCGGCGGAGGGGAGGGCTATGGCTACACCTTC.

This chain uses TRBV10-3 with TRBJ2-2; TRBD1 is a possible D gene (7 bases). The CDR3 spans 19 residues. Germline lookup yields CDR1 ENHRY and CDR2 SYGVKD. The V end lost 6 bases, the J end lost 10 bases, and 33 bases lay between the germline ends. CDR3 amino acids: CAISQGGSIGLQRQLELFF. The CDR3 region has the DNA TGTGCCATCAGCCAGGGGGGAAGTATCGGACTACAGAGACAATTGGAGCTGTTTTTT.

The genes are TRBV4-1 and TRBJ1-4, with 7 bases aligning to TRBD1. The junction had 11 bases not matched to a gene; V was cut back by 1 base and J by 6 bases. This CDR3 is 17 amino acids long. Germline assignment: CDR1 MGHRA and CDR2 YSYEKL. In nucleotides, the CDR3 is TGCGCCAGCAGCCAAGGACAGGGCTTTGGCCTGGATGAAAAACTGTTTTTT. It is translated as CASSQGQGFGLDEKLFF.

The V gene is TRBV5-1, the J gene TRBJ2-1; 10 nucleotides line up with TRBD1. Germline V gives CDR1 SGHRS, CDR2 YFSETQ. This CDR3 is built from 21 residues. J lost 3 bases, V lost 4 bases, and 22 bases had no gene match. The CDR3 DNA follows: TGCGCCAGCAGCCTCCCTGGGGACAGGGGCATTACTAAACTCAGCTACAATGAGCAGTTCTTC. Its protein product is CASSLPGDRGITKLSYNEQFF. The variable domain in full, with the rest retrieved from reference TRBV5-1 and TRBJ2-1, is KAGVTQTPRYLIKTRGQQVTLSCSPISGHRSVSWYQQTPGQGLQFLFEYFSETQRNKGNFPGRFSGRQFSNSRSEMNVSTLELGDSALYLCASSLPGDRGITKLSYNEQFFGPGTRLTVL.

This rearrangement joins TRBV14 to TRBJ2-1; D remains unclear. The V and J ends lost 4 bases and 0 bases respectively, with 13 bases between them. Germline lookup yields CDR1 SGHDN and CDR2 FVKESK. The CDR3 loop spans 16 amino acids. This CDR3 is CASSRRRPSSYNEQFF. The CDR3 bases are TGTGCCAGCAGCCGTCGGCGTCCTAGCTCCTACAATGAGCAGTTCTTC.

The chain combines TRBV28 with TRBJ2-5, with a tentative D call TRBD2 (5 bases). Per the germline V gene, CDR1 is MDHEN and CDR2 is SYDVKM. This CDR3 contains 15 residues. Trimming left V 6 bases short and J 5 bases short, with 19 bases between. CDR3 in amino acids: CASSPNGVGRETQYF. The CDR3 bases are TGTGCCAGCAGCCCGAACGGGGTGGGCCGGGAGACCCAGTACTTC.

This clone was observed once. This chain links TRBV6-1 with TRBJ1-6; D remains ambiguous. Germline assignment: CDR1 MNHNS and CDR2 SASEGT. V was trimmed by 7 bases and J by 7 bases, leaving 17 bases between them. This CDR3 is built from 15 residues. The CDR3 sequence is CASKSGGLGNSPLHF. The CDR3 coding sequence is TGTGCCAGCAAATCGGGTGGACTGGGAAATTCACCCCTCCACTTT.

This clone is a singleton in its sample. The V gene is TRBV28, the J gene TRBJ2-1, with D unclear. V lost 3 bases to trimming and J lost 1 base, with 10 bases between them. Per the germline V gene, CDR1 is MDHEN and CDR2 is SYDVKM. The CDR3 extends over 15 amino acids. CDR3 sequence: CASSLRQSSYNEQFF. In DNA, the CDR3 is TGTGCCAGCAGTTTGAGGCAGTCGTCCTACAATGAGCAGTTCTTC.

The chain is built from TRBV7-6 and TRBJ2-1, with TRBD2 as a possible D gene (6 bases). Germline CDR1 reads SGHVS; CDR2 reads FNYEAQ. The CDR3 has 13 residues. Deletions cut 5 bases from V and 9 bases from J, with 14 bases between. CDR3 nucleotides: TGTGCCAGCAGCCCGTGGGGGGAAGGTGAGCAGTTCTTC. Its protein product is CASSPWGEGEQFF.

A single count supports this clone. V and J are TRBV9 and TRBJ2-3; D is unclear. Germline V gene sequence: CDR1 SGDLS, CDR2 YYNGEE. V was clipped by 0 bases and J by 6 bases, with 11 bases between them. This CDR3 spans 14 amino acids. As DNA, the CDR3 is TGTGCCAGCAGCGTAGCTACGTGGGCGGATACGCAGTATTTT. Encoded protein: CASSVATWADTQYF. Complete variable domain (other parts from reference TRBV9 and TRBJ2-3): DSGVTQTPKHLITATGQRVTLRCSPRSGDLSVYWYQQSLDQGLQFLIQYYNGEERAKGNILERFSAQQFPDLHSELNLSSLELGDSALYFCASSVATWADTQYFGPGTRLTVL.

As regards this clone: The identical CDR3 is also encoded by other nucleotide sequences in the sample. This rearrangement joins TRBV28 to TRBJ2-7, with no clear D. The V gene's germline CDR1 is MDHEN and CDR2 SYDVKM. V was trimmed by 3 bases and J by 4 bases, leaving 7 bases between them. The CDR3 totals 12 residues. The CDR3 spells CASSLSGYEQYF. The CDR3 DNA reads TGTGCCAGCAGTTTGTCCGGGTACGAGCAGTACTTC.

The CDR3 region is CASSPTGGTDTQYF. The CDR3 region has the DNA TGTGCCAGCTCACCGACAGGGGGCACAGATACGCAGTATTTT. The V gene is TRBV18, the J gene TRBJ2-3; 8 nucleotides line up with TRBD1. With 3 bases clipped from V and 1 base from J, the junction kept 0 bases outside the gene matches. There are 14 residues in the CDR3. CDR1 is KGHSH, CDR2 LQKENI, per germline.

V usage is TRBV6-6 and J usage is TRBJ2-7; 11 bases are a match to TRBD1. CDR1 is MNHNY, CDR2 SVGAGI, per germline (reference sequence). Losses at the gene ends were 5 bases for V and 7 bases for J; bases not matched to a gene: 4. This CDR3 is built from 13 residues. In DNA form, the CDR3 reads TGTGCCAGCAGTGGACAGGGGGCGAAAGAGCAGTACTTC. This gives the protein CASSGQGAKEQYF.

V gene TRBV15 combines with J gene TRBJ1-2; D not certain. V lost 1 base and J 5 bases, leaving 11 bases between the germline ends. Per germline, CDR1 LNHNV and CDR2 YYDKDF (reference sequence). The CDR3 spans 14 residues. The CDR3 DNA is TGTGCCACCAGCAGAGGCGGGGAACCGTATGGCTACACCTTC. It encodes CATSRGGEPYGYTF. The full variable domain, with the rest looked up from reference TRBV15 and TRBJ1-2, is DAMVIQNPRYQVTQFGKPVTLSCSQTLNHNVMYWYQQKSSQAPKLLFHYYDKDFNNEADTPDNFQSRRPNTSFCFLDIRSPGLGDTAMYLCATSRGGEPYGYTFGSGTRLTVV.